Sequencing of this TCR beta chain was carried out in a study of Ad26.COV2.S vaccination and SARS-CoV-2 variants. Study-level information: The Ad26.COV2.S arm of the COV1001 trial was where the donor was placed. Intramuscular Ad26.COV2.S doses were given once or twice, 56 days apart.

With V trimmed by 6 bases and J by 1 base, 4 bases remained unmatched. The CDR3 has 15 residues. Germline CDR1 is MNHNY and CDR2 is SVGAGI (reference sequence). The treatment is: around 19 received Ad26.COV2.S at low or high dose, single or two shots; about 5 received placebo; per-sample allocation not given. Sampling was performed 63 days after the first vaccine or placebo injection. Repertoires were generated with immunoSEQ multiplex PCR, while TCRdb's copy carries only in-frame clones and drops some. The table lists more than 300,000 clones, 70% to 90% of them singletons. The chain couples TRBV6-6 to TRBJ1-3, with 9 bases lining up with TRBD1. The receptor's source is a person between 18 and 59 years old who received the Ad26.COV2.S COVID-19 vaccine or a placebo. Specimen: peripheral blood, collected in a trial of Ad26.COV2.S vaccine versus placebo. The CDR3 is CASSFGTGSGNTIYF. The CDR3, as DNA: TGTGCCAGCAGCTTTGGGACAGGGTCTGGAAACACCATATATTTT.